A selection of T cell receptor beta chains follows, all from one sample in a study of blood T cell repertoires in COVID-19. Here immunoSEQ multiplex PCR was the method, and the copy in TCRdb shows in-frame clones only, minus some. The data show hundreds of thousands of clones, with around 89% seen just once and under 2.5% held by the top ten. The sequencing sample was made of PBMCs or T cells enriched from blood (not recorded which). The receptors here all came from a woman between 18 and 29 years old who had recovered from COVID-19. CDR3s include the opening cysteine and the closing phenylalanine or tryptophan. A D gene is named only where the DNA matches it firmly. Only some rows state a clone size, as once, few, many or a class for expanded clones.

>NA|TRBV5-1|TRBJ2-5|NA
CASSSPDIAQETQYF
TGCGCCAGCAGCTCCCCGGACATCGCCCAAGAGACCCAGTACTTC
>NA|TRBV28|TRBJ2-2|NA
CASSLLTGELFF
TGTGCCAGCAGTCTCCTCACCGGGGAGCTGTTTTTT
>few|TRBV14|TRBJ2-7|TRBD1
CASSQPSGTGSSYEQYF
TGTGCCAGCAGCCAGCCGTCCGGGACAGGGAGCTCCTACGAGCAGTACTTC
>NA|TRBV25-1|TRBJ1-1|NA
CASSVQGYTEAFF
TGTGCCAGCAGTGTACAGGGCTATACTGAAGCTTTCTTT
>NA|TRBV4-1|TRBJ2-3|NA
CASSQMGGAFTDTQYF
TGCGCCAGCAGCCAAATGGGCGGGGCATTCACAGATACGCAGTATTTT
>NA|TRBV9|TRBJ2-2|NA
CASSPQGRAGELFF
TGTGCCAGCAGCCCACAGGGACGCGCCGGGGAGCTGTTTTTT
>NA|TRBV6-1|TRBJ1-2|TRBD1
CASSEPEYTGAPWDGYTF
TGTGCCAGCAGTGAACCGGAATATACAGGGGCTCCGTGGGATGGCTACACCTTC
>few|TRBV6-5|TRBJ1-1|TRBD1
CASSKTGTEAFF
TGTGCCAGCAGTAAGACAGGGACTGAAGCTTTCTTT
>NA|TRBV5-1|TRBJ1-2|TRBD1
CASSLQGDYGYTF
TGCGCCAGCAGCTTGCAGGGGGACTATGGCTACACCTTC
>NA|TRBV19|TRBJ1-2|TRBD1
CASSTLGQGRGYTF
TGTGCCAGTAGTACCCTAGGACAGGGTCGGGGCTACACCTTC
>once|TRBV19|TRBJ1-3|NA
CASRIQGHSGNTIYF
TGTGCCAGTAGGATTCAGGGACACTCTGGAAACACCATATATTTT
>NA|TRBV12-3/TRBV12-4|TRBJ1-2|NA
CASTLGRFYGYTF
TGTGCCAGCACTTTGGGGAGGTTCTATGGCTACACCTTC
>NA|TRBV18|TRBJ2-6|NA
CASSIQGTGANVLTF
TGTGCCAGCTCAATCCAGGGGACTGGGGCCAACGTCCTGACTTTC
>NA|TRBV15|TRBJ1-5|NA
CATSLGAGYSNQPQHF
TGTGCCACCAGCCTCGGGGCGGGATATAGCAATCAGCCCCAGCATTTT
>NA|TRBV6-5|TRBJ2-7|NA
CASSYSSAGNHEQYF
TGTGCCAGCAGTTACTCTTCTGCAGGGAATCACGAGCAGTACTTC
>NA|TRBV5-1|TRBJ2-7|NA
CASSHDGAYEQYF
TGCGCCAGCAGCCATGACGGAGCCTACGAGCAGTACTTC
>once|TRBV11-2|TRBJ1-5|NA
CASSVGEGQPQHF
TGTGCCAGCAGCGTTGGGGAGGGACAGCCCCAGCATTTT
>NA|TRBV3-1/TRBV3-2|TRBJ2-1|TRBD2
CASSQGLAGNEQFF
TGTGCCAGCAGCCAGGGACTAGCGGGCAATGAGCAGTTCTTC
>NA|TRBV7-9|TRBJ1-1|NA
CASSEQFAEAFF
TGTGCCAGCAGCGAACAATTCGCTGAAGCTTTCTTT
>NA|TRBV27|TRBJ2-7|NA
CASSSYSEQYF
TGTGCCAGCAGTTCCTATAGCGAGCAGTACTTC
>NA|TRBV16|TRBJ1-1|TRBD1
CASSQSNRGNTEAFF
TGTGCCAGCAGCCAATCGAACAGGGGGAACACTGAAGCTTTCTTT
>NA|TRBV6-6|TRBJ2-5|TRBD2
CASKSDGGRETQYF
TGTGCCAGCAAATCGGACGGGGGGAGGGAGACCCAGTACTTC
>NA|TRBV19|TRBJ1-2|NA
CASSKVGGENYGYTF
TGTGCCAGTAGCAAGGTCGGGGGGGAGAACTATGGCTACACCTTC
>NA|TRBV29-1|TRBJ1-1|NA
CSVASRSPPEAFF
TGCAGCGTTGCTTCGAGATCCCCCCCTGAAGCTTTCTTT
>NA|TRBV15|TRBJ1-6|NA
CATSTGSYNSPLHF
TGTGCCACCAGCACAGGGTCCTATAATTCACCCCTCCACTTT
>NA|TRBV12-3/TRBV12-4|TRBJ1-2|NA
CASSRTTNYGYTF
TGTGCCAGCAGCCGGACTACTAACTATGGCTACACCTTC
>NA|TRBV28|TRBJ1-5|NA
CASSFLRGLQPQHF
TGTGCCAGCAGTTTTCTACGTGGTTTGCAGCCCCAGCATTTT
>NA|TRBV11-2|TRBJ2-1|NA
CASSLYGTEQFF
TGTGCCAGCAGCTTATATGGGACTGAACAGTTCTTC
>NA|TRBV5-1|TRBJ1-2|TRBD1
CASSLGQGNYGYTF
TGCGCCAGCAGCTTGGGACAGGGGAACTATGGCTACACCTTC
>NA|TRBV5-8|TRBJ1-5|NA
CASSLGDVGNQPQHF
TGTGCCAGCAGCTTGGGAGATGTCGGCAATCAGCCCCAGCATTTT
>NA|TRBV5-1|TRBJ2-7|TRBD1
CASSLGVTGFIYEQYF
TGCGCCAGCAGCTTGGGGGTGACAGGGTTTATCTACGAGCAGTACTTC
>NA|TRBV27|TRBJ1-5|NA
CASSFRQTNQPQHF
TGTGCCAGCAGTTTCAGGCAGACCAATCAGCCCCAGCATTTT
>once|TRBV3-1/TRBV3-2|TRBJ1-2|TRBD1
CASSQPGTGANYGYTF
TGTGCCAGCAGTCAGCCAGGGACAGGAGCTAACTATGGCTACACCTTC
>NA|TRBV2|TRBJ1-2|NA
CASSRDYGYTF
TGTGCCAGCAGCCGAGATTATGGCTACACCTTC
>NA|TRBV4-1|TRBJ2-2|TRBD2
CASSQGLAGGYTNTGELFF
TGCGCCAGCAGCCAAGGACTAGCGGGGGGATATACGAACACCGGGGAGCTGTTTTTT
>NA|TRBV3-1/TRBV3-2|TRBJ1-2|TRBD1
CASSQRTGGNYGYTF
TGTGCCAGCAGCCAAAGAACAGGGGGCAACTATGGCTACACCTTC
>NA|TRBV27|TRBJ1-5|TRBD1
CASSRTGFSNQPQHF
TGTGCCAGCAGTCGGACAGGGTTTAGCAATCAGCCCCAGCATTTT
>NA|TRBV18|TRBJ1-1|TRBD1
CASSPRDRGSTEAFF
TGTGCCAGCTCACCGAGGGACAGGGGGAGCACTGAAGCTTTCTTT
>once|TRBV3-1/TRBV3-2|TRBJ1-1|NA
CASSHRDGGSEAFF
TGTGCCAGCAGCCATCGTGACGGGGGATCTGAAGCTTTCTTT
>NA|TRBV18|TRBJ1-2|TRBD1
CASSPPDREDGYTF
TGTGCCAGCTCACCTCCTGACAGGGAGGATGGCTACACCTTC
>NA|TRBV5-1|TRBJ2-1|NA
CASSLDAGRGWNEQFF
TGCGCCAGCAGCTTGGATGCGGGCCGAGGGTGGAATGAGCAGTTCTTC
>NA|TRBV4-1|TRBJ1-1|NA
CASSQGDYTEAFF
TGCGCCAGCAGCCAAGGCGATTACACTGAAGCTTTCTTT
>NA|TRBV6-2/TRBV6-3|TRBJ1-5|NA
CASSLNRVRAVDQPQHF
TGTGCCAGCAGTTTAAACAGGGTAAGGGCGGTCGATCAGCCCCAGCATTTT
>NA|TRBV18|TRBJ1-2|TRBD1
CASSPQTGQGYTF
TGTGCCAGCTCACCCCAGACAGGGCAGGGCTACACCTTC
>NA|TRBV7-3|TRBJ2-7|TRBD1
CASSSTGGGNEQYF
TGTGCCAGCAGCTCGACAGGGGGAGGGAACGAGCAGTACTTC
>NA|TRBV7-6|TRBJ2-3|TRBD2
CASSVGLAATDTQYF
TGTGCCAGCAGCGTGGGACTAGCGGCAACAGATACGCAGTATTTT
>NA|TRBV7-6|TRBJ2-5|NA
CASSEQLQETQYF
TGTGCCAGCAGCGAACAGCTCCAAGAGACCCAGTACTTC
>NA|TRBV27|TRBJ1-2|NA
CASSFAGRLYGYTF
TGTGCCAGCAGTTTCGCCGGCAGGCTTTATGGCTACACCTTC
>NA|TRBV19|TRBJ1-1|NA
CASSIGTVMNTEAFF
TGTGCCAGTAGTATAGGTACAGTCATGAACACTGAAGCTTTCTTT
>NA|TRBV3-1/TRBV3-2|TRBJ1-3|NA
CASSQLSGNTIYF
TGTGCCAGCAGCCAACTCTCTGGAAACACCATATATTTT
>NA|TRBV27|TRBJ2-7|TRBD2
CASSSQRGRSYEQYF
TGTGCCAGCAGTTCGCAGCGGGGGCGATCCTACGAGCAGTACTTC
>NA|TRBV5-5|TRBJ2-1|NA
CASSMGGGANEQFF
TGTGCCAGCAGCATGGGAGGGGGGGCCAATGAGCAGTTCTTC
>NA|TRBV19|TRBJ2-7|TRBD1
CASSTGTVGESYEQYF
TGTGCCAGTAGTACCGGGACAGTAGGAGAATCCTACGAGCAGTACTTC
>NA|TRBV9|TRBJ1-1|NA
CASSVSGNTEAFF
TGTGCCAGCAGCGTTAGCGGGAACACTGAAGCTTTCTTT